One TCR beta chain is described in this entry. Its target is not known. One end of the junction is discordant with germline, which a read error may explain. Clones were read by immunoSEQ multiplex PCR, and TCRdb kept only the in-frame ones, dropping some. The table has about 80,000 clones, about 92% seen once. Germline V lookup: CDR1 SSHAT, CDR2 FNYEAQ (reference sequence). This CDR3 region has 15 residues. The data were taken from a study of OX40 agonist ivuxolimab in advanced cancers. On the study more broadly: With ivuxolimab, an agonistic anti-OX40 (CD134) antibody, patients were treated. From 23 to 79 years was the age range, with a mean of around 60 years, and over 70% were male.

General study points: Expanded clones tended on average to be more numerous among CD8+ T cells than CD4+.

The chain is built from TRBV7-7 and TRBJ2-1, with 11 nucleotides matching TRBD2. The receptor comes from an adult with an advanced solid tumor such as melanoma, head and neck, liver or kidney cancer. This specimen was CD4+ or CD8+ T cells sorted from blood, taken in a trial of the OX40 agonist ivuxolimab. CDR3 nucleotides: TGTGCTAGCAGCTTATCACTAGCGGGAGCATATGAGCAGTTCTTC. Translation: CASSLSLAGAYEQFF.